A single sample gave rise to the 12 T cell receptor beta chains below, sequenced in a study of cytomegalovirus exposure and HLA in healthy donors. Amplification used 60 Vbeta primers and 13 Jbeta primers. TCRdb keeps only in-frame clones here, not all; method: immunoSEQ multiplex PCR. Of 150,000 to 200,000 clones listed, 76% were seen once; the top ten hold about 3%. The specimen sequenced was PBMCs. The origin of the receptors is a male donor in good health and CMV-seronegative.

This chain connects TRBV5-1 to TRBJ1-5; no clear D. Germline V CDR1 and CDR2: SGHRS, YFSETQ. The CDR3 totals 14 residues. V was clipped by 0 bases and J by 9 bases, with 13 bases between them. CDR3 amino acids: CASSLEAAAGPQHF. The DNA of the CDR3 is TGCGCCAGCAGCTTGGAAGCGGCCGCGGGGCCCCAGCATTTT.

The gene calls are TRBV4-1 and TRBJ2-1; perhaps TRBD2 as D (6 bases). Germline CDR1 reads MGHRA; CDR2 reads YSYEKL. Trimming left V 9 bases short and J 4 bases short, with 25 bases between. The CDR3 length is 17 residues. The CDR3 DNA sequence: TGCGCCAGTCGGCCGGTCGGGGGACTTCAACCTTACAATGAGCAGTTCTTC. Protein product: CASRPVGGLQPYNEQFF.

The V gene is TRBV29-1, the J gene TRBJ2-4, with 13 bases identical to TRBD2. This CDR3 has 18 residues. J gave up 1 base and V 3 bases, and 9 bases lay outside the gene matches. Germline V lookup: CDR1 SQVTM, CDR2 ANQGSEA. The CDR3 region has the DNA TGCAGCGTTGACAGGACTAGCGGGGGTACAAGGGCCAAAAACATTCAGTACTTC. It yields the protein CSVDRTSGGTRAKNIQYF.

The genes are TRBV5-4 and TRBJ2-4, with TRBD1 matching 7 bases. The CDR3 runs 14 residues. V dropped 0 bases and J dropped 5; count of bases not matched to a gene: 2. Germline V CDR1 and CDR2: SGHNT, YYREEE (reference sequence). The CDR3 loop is CASSLGGQQNIQYF. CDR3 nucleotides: TGTGCCAGCAGCTTGGGGGGACAGCAAAACATTCAGTACTTC.

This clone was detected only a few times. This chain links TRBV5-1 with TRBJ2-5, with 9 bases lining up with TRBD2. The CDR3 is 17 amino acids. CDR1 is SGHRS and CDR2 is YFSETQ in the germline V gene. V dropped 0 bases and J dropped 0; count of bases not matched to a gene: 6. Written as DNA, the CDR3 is TGCGCCAGCAGCTTGGGGGCTAGCGGGGCGTACCAAGAGACCCAGTACTTC. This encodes CASSLGASGAYQETQYF.

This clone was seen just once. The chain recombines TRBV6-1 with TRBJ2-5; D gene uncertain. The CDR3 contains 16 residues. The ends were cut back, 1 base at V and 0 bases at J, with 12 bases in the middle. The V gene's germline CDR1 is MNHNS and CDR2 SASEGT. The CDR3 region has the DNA TGTGCCAGCAGTGAAGTGATGTGGCCGTACCAAGAGACCCAGTACTTC. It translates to CASSEVMWPYQETQYF.

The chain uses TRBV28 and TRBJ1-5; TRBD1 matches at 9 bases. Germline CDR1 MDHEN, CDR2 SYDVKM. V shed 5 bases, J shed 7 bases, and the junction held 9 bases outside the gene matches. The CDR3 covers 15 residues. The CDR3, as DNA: TGTGCCAGCAGTGTCACAGGGGGCGTCATGCAGCCCCAGCATTTT. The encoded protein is CASSVTGGVMQPQHF.

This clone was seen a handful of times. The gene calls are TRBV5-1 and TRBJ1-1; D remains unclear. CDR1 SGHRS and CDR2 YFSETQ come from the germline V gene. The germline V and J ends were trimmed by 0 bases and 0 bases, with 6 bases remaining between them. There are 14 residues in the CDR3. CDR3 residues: CASSLALMNTEAFF. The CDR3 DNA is TGCGCCAGCAGCTTGGCGCTAATGAACACTGAAGCTTTCTTT.

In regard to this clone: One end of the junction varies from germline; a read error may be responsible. The CDR3 nucleotides are TGTGCCAGCAGCCGGACAGGGGTATGGGTGAGGGGAACTGAAGCTCTCTTT. Translating gives CASSRTGVWVRGTEALF. The chain recombines TRBV7-9 with TRBJ1-1; 9 bases line up with TRBD1. The CDR3 has 17 amino acids. Germline V gene data show CDR1 as SEHNR and CDR2 as FQNEAQ (reference sequence).

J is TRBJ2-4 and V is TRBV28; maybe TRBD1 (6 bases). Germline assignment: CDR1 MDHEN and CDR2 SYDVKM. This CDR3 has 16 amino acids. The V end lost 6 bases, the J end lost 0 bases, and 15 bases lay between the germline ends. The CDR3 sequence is CASSPTGYRAKNIQYF. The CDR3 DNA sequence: TGTGCCAGCAGCCCTACAGGGTATAGAGCCAAAAACATTCAGTACTTC. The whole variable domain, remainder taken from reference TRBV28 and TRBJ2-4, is DVKVTQSSRYLVKRTGEKVFLECVQDMDHENMFWYRQDPGLGLRLIYFSYDVKMKEKGDIPEGYSVSREKKERFSLILESASTNQTSMYLCASSPTGYRAKNIQYFGAGTRLSVL.

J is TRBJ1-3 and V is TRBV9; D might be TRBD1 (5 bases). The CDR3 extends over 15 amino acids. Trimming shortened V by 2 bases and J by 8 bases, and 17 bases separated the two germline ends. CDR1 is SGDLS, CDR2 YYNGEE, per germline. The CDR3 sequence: CASSVDARDAHTIYF. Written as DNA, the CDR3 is TGTGCCAGCAGCGTCGACGCCAGGGATGCGCACACCATATATTTT.

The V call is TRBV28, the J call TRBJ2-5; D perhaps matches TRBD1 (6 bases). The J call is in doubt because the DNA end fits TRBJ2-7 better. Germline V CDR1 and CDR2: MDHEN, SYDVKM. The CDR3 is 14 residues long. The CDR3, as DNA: TGTGCCAGCAGTTTAGGGCAGGGGTTATACGAGCAGTACTTC. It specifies CASSLGQGLYEQYF.